What follows describes a single T cell receptor beta chain. V lost 5 bases and J lost 7; bases outside the gene matches: 13. The CDR3 covers 16 residues. Germline V gene lookup returns CDR1 LNHDA and CDR2 SQIVND (reference sequence). Membership in each cohort depended on participant-reported clinical history. The data belong to a study of blood T cell repertoires in COVID-19. Sequencing was performed with immunoSEQ multiplex PCR; in TCRdb, only in-frame clones are kept and a portion is missing. The sample contains about 280,000 clones, 85% of which appear only once. V is TRBV19 and J is TRBJ2-1; 8 nucleotides match TRBD2. The sequencing sample was made of PBMCs or T cells enriched from blood (not recorded which). The TCR sequence derives from a woman aged 45-65 years who had recovered from COVID-19. Written as DNA, the CDR3 is TGTGCCAGTAGTTTTCCGGGACTAGAGGGCCGGAATGAGCAGTTCTTC. This sequence encodes CASSFPGLEGRNEQFF. Looking up the rest from reference TRBV19 and TRBJ2-1 gives the full variable domain: DGGITQSPKYLFRKEGQNVTLSCEQNLNHDAMYWYRQDPGQGLRLIYYSQIVNDFQKGDIAEGYSVSREKKESFPLTVTSAQKNPTAFYLCASSFPGLEGRNEQFFGPGTRLTVL.